The source of this T cell receptor beta chain is a study of cytomegalovirus exposure and HLA in healthy donors. Study-wide context: Per a later analysis, the roughly 690 first-cohort and approximately 120 validation repertoires shared one platform.

The assay was immunoSEQ multiplex PCR, and TCRdb's table has in-frame clones only and misses some. Of under 200,000 clones in the sample, about three quarters were seen once. As to this clone: Its antigen is currently unknown.

V dropped 1 base and J dropped 3 bases, with 12 bases sitting between them. Germline V lookup: CDR1 SGHAT, CDR2 FQNNGV. The CDR3 consists of 15 residues. Overall study results and limits: The study found most TCR sequences rare, yet found some public TCRs in many donors.

This chain links TRBV11-2 with TRBJ1-1; TRBD1 might be the D (6 bases). The clonotype was recovered from a woman under 40 in good health and CMV-seronegative. The sequenced material came from PBMCs. CDR3 nucleotide sequence: TGTGCCAGCAGCTTAGGGGGAAGGGGGTACACTGAAGCTTTCTTT. Its protein is CASSLGGRGYTEAFF.